This section outlines one T cell receptor beta chain sequence together with its context. What it recognizes is unknown. The method was immunoSEQ multiplex PCR; TCRdb's version includes in-frame clones alone and lacks a portion of them. The top ten hold 20% of the sample, which has 40,000 to 60,000 clones, 70% to 85% seen once. The sample originates from a study of T cell responses to AZD1222 COVID-19 vaccine. General study findings and limits: Without day 14 samples, only post-peak T cell repertoires were studied. Spike-wide coverage was observed for vaccine-associated CD4 TCRs, with dominant responses at 160-218 and 743-854. Clonal diversity was possibly underestimated, and the donors were mostly white British, with more females. Reportedly, nearly half the spike-specific TCRs target unmutated variant regions.

This TCR was sampled from an adult in good health. The sequenced sample was peripheral blood, obtained on day 0 of MenACWY control vaccination.

The CDR3 bases are TGTGCCAGCAGACTAGCGGGGGGCCTCTCCTACAATGAGCAGTTCTTC. Its protein product is CASRLAGGLSYNEQFF. The chain carries TRBV5-8 and TRBJ2-1, with 12 bases identical to TRBD2. There are 16 residues in the CDR3. V shed 5 bases, J shed 0 bases, and the junction held 3 bases outside the gene matches. The germline CDR1 and CDR2 sequences are SGHTS and YDEGEE. Based on the CDR3 plus reference TRBV5-8 and TRBJ2-1, the full variable domain is EAGVTQSPTHLIKTRGQQATLRCSPISGHTSVYWYQQALGLGLQFLLWYDEGEERNRGNFPPRFSGRQFPNYSSELNVNALELEDSALYLCASRLAGGLSYNEQFFGPGTRLTVL.